This T cell receptor (beta chain) was identified during a study of CD8 T cells in Susac syndrome. Germline V lookup: CDR1 SQVTM, CDR2 ANQGSEA. The trim removed 5 bases at V and 8 bases at J, leaving 9 bases unmatched. CDR3 length: 15 amino acids. With random hexamers, reverse transcription was performed on about 0.5 to 1 ug of RNA. Each CDR3 protein gets one entry after TCRdb re-called the immunoSEQ multiplex PCR reads with MiXCR. The sample shows about 75,000 distinct CDR3 sequences, around 94% of them seen only once. The T cells that were sequenced for TCR beta were CD8+ and CD4+ cells from blood. V and J are TRBV29-1 and TRBJ1-4, with 12 nucleotides matching TRBD1. The receptor comes from a human donor with Susac syndrome. The sequenced material came from CD8+ T cells from PBMCs. The CDR3 spells CSVLLRDRGREKLFF. CDR3 in DNA: TGCAGCGTTCTACTCCGGGACAGGGGGCGAGAAAAACTGTTTTTT.